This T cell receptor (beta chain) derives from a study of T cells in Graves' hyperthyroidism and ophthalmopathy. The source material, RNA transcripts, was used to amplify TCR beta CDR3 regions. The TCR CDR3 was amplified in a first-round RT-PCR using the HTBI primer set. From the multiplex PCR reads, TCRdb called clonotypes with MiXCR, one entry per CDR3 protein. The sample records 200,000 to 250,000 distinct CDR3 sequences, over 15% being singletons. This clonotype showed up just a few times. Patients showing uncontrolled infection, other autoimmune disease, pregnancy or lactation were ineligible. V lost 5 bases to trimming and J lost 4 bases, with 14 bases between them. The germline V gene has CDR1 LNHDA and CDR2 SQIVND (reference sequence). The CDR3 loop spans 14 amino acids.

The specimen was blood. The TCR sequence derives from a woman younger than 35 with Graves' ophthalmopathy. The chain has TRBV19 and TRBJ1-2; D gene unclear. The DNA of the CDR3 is TGTGCCAGTAGTCCTCGGTCGGGTGGCTATGGCTACACCTTC. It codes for CASSPRSGGYGYTF. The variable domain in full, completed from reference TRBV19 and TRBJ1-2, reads DGGITQSPKYLFRKEGQNVTLSCEQNLNHDAMYWYRQDPGQGLRLIYYSQIVNDFQKGDIAEGYSVSREKKESFPLTVTSAQKNPTAFYLCASSPRSGGYGYTFGSGTRLTVV.